One and the same sample provided the 21 T cell receptor beta chains below, sequenced in a study of cytomegalovirus exposure and HLA in healthy donors. Method: immunoSEQ multiplex PCR; TCRdb's copy keeps in-frame clones and lacks some. The sample lists about 350,000 clones; roughly 87% were seen once. The sample taken for sequencing was PBMCs. These receptors all stem from a woman in her thirties in good health and CMV-seropositive.

V usage is TRBV7-9 and J usage is TRBJ2-3, with a weak D call TRBD1 (5 bases). The germline V gene encodes CDR1 SEHNR and CDR2 FQNEAQ (reference sequence). CDR3 length equals 12 residues. Trimming cost V 4 bases and J 4 bases, with 6 bases left between them. CDR3 amino acids: CASSWGADTQYF. The CDR3 nucleotides are TGTGCCAGCAGCTGGGGCGCAGATACGCAGTATTTT.

The chain has TRBV6-5 and TRBJ2-7, with D tentatively TRBD2 (5 bases). This CDR3 has 12 amino acids. Looked up from germline, CDR1 is MNHEY and CDR2 is SVGAGI. The V end was cut by 10 bases, the J end by 7 bases, with 17 bases between. The CDR3 coding sequence is TGTGCCACGCAAGGACTCCCGAGGGAGCAGTACTTC. Residues: CATQGLPREQYF.

In this sample, this clone turned up a few times. The chain links TRBV19 to TRBJ1-2; unclear D gene. There are 13 residues in the CDR3. V gave up 1 base and J gave up 8 bases, with 11 bases separating them. Germline-derived CDR1 and CDR2 are LNHDA and SQIVND (reference sequence). CDR3 sequence reads: CASSIVGSRGYTF. CDR3 DNA sequence: TGTGCCAGTAGTATAGTCGGCAGTCGAGGCTACACCTTC.

The V and J genes are TRBV9 and TRBJ1-2, with 7 bases lining up with TRBD1. The CDR3 length is 11 residues. Losses at the gene ends were 7 bases for V and 6 bases for J; bases not matched to a gene: 3. Germline V gives CDR1 SGDLS, CDR2 YYNGEE. CDR3 loop: CASEDRDGYTF. CDR3 nucleotides: TGTGCCAGCGAAGACAGGGATGGCTACACCTTC.

The chain uses TRBV25-1 and TRBJ2-5; D gene unclear. The V gene's germline CDR1 is MGHDK and CDR2 SYGVNS. V was clipped by 4 bases and J by 5 bases, with 11 bases between them. This CDR3 has 13 amino acids. The CDR3 nucleotides are TGTGCCAGCAGTGTCGCAGGTTCCGAGACCCAGTACTTC. Its translation is CASSVAGSETQYF.

This chain joins TRBV18 and TRBJ1-1, with a tentative D call TRBD1 (5 bases). Germline V CDR1 and CDR2: KGHSH, LQKENI. The CDR3 runs 16 residues. V was cut by 6 bases and J by 4 bases, with 21 bases left in between. The CDR3 spells CASSLLTRGGSTEAFF. The DNA for the CDR3 is TGTGCCAGCTCCCTTCTGACCCGGGGCGGAAGCACTGAAGCTTTCTTT.

V gene TRBV9 combines with J gene TRBJ2-1, with D possibly being TRBD1 (5 bases). The germline V and J ends were trimmed by 3 bases and 10 bases, with 11 bases remaining between them. Germline V lookup: CDR1 SGDLS, CDR2 YYNGEE. The CDR3 spans 12 residues. CDR3 DNA: TGTGCCAGCAGCGGAATCGACAGCGAGCAGTTCTTC. This codes for CASSGIDSEQFF. Using reference TRBV9 and TRBJ2-1 for the parts outside the CDR3, the full variable domain is DSGVTQTPKHLITATGQRVTLRCSPRSGDLSVYWYQQSLDQGLQFLIQYYNGEERAKGNILERFSAQQFPDLHSELNLSSLELGDSALYFCASSGIDSEQFFGPGTRLTVL.

V gene TRBV2 combines with J gene TRBJ2-3, with D unresolved. The germline V gene encodes CDR1 SNHLY and CDR2 FYNNEI. V was cut by 2 bases and J by 0 bases, with 12 bases left in between. The CDR3 is 16 residues long. CDR3 DNA sequence: TGTGCCAGCAGTGAACAGGAGCACCCTAGCACAGATACGCAGTATTTT. This codes for CASSEQEHPSTDTQYF.

V is TRBV11-3 and J is TRBJ2-1, with 7 bases matching TRBD2. The length of the CDR3 is 16 residues. With V trimmed by 1 base and J by 6 bases, 9 bases remained unmatched. Germline V CDR1 and CDR2: SGHNT, YENEEA. The CDR3 nucleotides read TGTGCCAGCAGCTTAGGGGGGGGACTGTTAGTCAATGAGCAGTTCTTC. It specifies CASSLGGGLLVNEQFF. Full variable domain (rest looked up from reference TRBV11-3 and TRBJ2-1): EAGVVQSPRYKIIEKKQPVAFWCNPISGHNTLYWYLQNLGQGPELLIRYENEEAVDDSQLPKDRFSAERLKGVDSTLKIQPAELGDSAVYLCASSLGGGLLVNEQFFGPGTRLTVL.

The gene calls are TRBV6-8 and TRBJ2-7; maybe TRBD2 (5 bases). This CDR3 has 11 residues. The germline gives CDR1 MNHGY, CDR2 SAAAGT. Trimming took off 6 bases at V and 5 bases at J, with 8 bases between the two ends. The DNA of the CDR3 is TGTGCCAGCAGACTAGGCCACGAGCAGTACTTC. It encodes CASRLGHEQYF.

The chain joins TRBV9 to TRBJ2-7; D possibly uses TRBD1 or TRBD2 (6 bases each). The CDR3 is 14 amino acids. Germline V lookup: CDR1 SGDLS, CDR2 YYNGEE. V gave up 0 bases and J gave up 5 bases, with 12 bases separating them. CDR3 region: CASSVGRGEDEQYF. The CDR3 DNA reads as TGTGCCAGCAGCGTAGGAAGGGGGGAGGACGAGCAGTACTTC.

The CDR3 loop is CASSLIEGAFYYGYTF. In DNA form, the CDR3 reads TGTGCCAGCAGCTTGATCGAGGGGGCATTTTACTATGGCTACACCTTC. The chain couples TRBV5-6 to TRBJ1-2; 7 nucleotides align to TRBD1. V lost 1 base, J lost 3 bases, and 9 bases stayed unmatched. CDR1 is SGHDT, CDR2 YYEEEE, per germline. The CDR3 spans 16 residues.

The rearrangement uses TRBV7-6 and TRBJ2-5; the D is unclear. The CDR3 covers 14 residues. From germline, CDR1 is SGHVS and CDR2 FNYEAQ. V gave up 1 base and J gave up 4 bases, with 10 bases separating them. The CDR3 DNA reads as TGTGCCAGCAGCTTAGGAGGTAGTCGAGAGACCCAGTACTTC. Amino acid sequence: CASSLGGSRETQYF.

As to this clone: This CDR3 is also generated by other DNA sequences in the sample. The rearrangement joins TRBV11-2 to TRBJ2-5, with D tentatively TRBD2 (6 bases). Germline V gene data show CDR1 as SGHAT and CDR2 as FQNNGV. The CDR3 consists of 13 residues. Trimming pared 1 base from V and 4 bases from J, leaving 7 bases between. In DNA, the CDR3 is TGTGCCAGCAGCTTAGGGGGAGGAGAGACCCAGTACTTC. Its protein product is CASSLGGGETQYF. The variable domain in full, completed from reference TRBV11-2 and TRBJ2-5, reads EAGVAQSPRYKIIEKRQSVAFWCNPISGHATLYWYQQILGQGPKLLIQFQNNGVVDDSQLPKDRFSAERLKGVDSTLKIQPAKLEDSAVYLCASSLGGGETQYFGPGTRLLVL.

This sequence joins TRBV19 and TRBJ2-7; the D gene is possibly TRBD1 (6 bases). Trimming removed 7 bases at V and 5 bases at J, with 21 bases between. This CDR3 spans 15 amino acids. The germline V gene has CDR1 LNHDA and CDR2 SQIVND (reference sequence). The CDR3 DNA is TGTGCCAGTACGACCGCGACAGGCGGGTTGGACGAGCAGTACTTC. Amino acid sequence: CASTTATGGLDEQYF.

The rearrangement links TRBV2 to TRBJ1-1; D uncertain. The CDR3 loop spans 11 amino acids. Germline V lookup: CDR1 SNHLY, CDR2 FYNNEI. The V and J ends lost 8 bases and 1 base respectively, with 5 bases between them. The CDR3 region has the DNA TGTGCCAGCCCGACGAACACTGAAGCTTTCTTT. It specifies CASPTNTEAFF.

Only a few counts were recorded for this clone. The chain combines TRBV7-9 with TRBJ2-7, with D perhaps TRBD1 (6 bases). The V gene's germline CDR1 is SEHNR and CDR2 FQNEAQ (reference sequence). Trimming took off 8 bases at V and 0 bases at J, with 17 bases between the two ends. CDR3 size: 15 residues. The CDR3 region has the DNA TGTGCCAGCTCGAACAGGGATTTCGGCTCCTACGAGCAGTACTTC. Translated, it gives CASSNRDFGSYEQYF.

The V and J genes are TRBV5-6 and TRBJ1-6; 7 nucleotides align to TRBD1. The trim removed 2 bases at V and 10 bases at J, leaving 6 bases unmatched. Germline V gene sequence: CDR1 SGHDT, CDR2 YYEEEE. This CDR3 region has 14 residues. The DNA of the CDR3 is TGTGCCAGCAGCTTCAGAGGGGGCGTCTCACCCCTCCACTTT. Translating it yields CASSFRGGVSPLHF.

The chain carries TRBV7-9 and TRBJ2-7; TRBD1 matches at 7 bases. The CDR3 is made up of 17 amino acids. With V trimmed by 4 bases and J by 6 bases, 18 bases remained unmatched. Germline CDR1 SEHNR, CDR2 FQNEAQ (reference sequence). The CDR3 DNA is TGTGCCAGCAGCTACCCCAGGTTTGTAGGGGGCGCATCCGAGCAGTACTTC. Translating gives CASSYPRFVGGASEQYF.

The chain joins TRBV5-1 to TRBJ2-2; TRBD2 agrees at 12 bases. Per the germline V gene, CDR1 is SGHRS and CDR2 is YFSETQ. V dropped 3 bases and J dropped 5; count of bases not matched to a gene: 8. The CDR3 totals 17 residues. In nucleotides, the CDR3 is TGCGCCAGCAGCTCCATGACTAGCGGGAGACAAACCGGGGAGCTGTTTTTT. Translating it yields CASSSMTSGRQTGELFF.

The V gene is TRBV6-1, the J gene TRBJ2-7; D may correspond to TRBD1 or TRBD2 (5 bases each). The V and J ends lost 4 bases and 2 bases respectively, with 12 bases between them. This CDR3 has 14 residues. In germline, CDR1 is MNHNS, CDR2 SASEGT. CDR3 in DNA: TGTGCCAGCAGTGCTTGGGACGGAGCCTACGAGCAGTACTTC. It is translated as CASSAWDGAYEQYF.